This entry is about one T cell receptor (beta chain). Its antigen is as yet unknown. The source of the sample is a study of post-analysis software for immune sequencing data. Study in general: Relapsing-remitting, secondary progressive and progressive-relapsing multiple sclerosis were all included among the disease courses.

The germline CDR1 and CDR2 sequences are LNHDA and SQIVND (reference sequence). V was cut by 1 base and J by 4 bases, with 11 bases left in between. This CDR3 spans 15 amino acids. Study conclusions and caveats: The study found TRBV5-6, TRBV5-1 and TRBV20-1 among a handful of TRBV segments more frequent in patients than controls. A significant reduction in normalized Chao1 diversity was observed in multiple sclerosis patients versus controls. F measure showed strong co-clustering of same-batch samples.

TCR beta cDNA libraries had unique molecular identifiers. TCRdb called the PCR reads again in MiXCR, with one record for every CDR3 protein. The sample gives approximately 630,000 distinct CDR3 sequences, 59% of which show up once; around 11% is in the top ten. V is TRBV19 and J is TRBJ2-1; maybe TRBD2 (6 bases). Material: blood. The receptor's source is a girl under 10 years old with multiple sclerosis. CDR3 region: CASSIGGVGYNEQFF. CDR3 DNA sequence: TGTGCCAGTAGTATAGGCGGGGTTGGTTACAATGAGCAGTTCTTC.